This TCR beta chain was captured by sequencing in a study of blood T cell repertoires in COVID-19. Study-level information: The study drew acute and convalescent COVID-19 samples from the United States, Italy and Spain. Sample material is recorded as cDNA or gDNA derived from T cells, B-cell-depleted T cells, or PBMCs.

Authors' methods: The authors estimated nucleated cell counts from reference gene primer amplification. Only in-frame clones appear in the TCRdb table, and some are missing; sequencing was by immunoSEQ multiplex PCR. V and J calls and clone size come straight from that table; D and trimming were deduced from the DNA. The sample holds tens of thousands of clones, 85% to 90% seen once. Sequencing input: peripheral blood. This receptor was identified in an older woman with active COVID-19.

CDR3 sequence (DNA): TGTGCCAGCTCACGCGACTTGTCCTCGGACTATGGCTACACCTTC. Encoded protein: CASSRDLSSDYGYTF. The V call is TRBV18, the J call TRBJ1-2; unclear D gene. V was cut by 4 bases and J by 3 bases, with 15 bases left in between. The CDR3 spans 15 residues. Germline V lookup: CDR1 KGHSH, CDR2 LQKENI.